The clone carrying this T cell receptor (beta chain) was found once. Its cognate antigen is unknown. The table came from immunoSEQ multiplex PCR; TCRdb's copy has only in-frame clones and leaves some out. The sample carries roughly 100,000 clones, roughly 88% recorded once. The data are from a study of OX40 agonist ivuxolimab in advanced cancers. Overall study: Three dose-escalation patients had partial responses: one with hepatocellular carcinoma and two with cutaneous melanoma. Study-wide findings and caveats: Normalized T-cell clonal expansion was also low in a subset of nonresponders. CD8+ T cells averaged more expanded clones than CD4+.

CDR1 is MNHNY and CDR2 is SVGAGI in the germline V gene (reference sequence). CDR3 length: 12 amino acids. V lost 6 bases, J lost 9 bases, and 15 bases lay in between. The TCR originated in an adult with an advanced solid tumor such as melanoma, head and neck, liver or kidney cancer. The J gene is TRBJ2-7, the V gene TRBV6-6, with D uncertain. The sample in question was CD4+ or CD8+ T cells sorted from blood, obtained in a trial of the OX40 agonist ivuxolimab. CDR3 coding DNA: TGTGCCAGCAGGGGTGGAGCGACGCGGCAGTACTTC. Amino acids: CASRGGATRQYF.